This T cell receptor beta chain was sequenced for a study of cytomegalovirus exposure and HLA in healthy donors. Study in general: Unique TCRs numbering some 80 million, obtained from HLA-typed donors, made up an early data release.

In germline, CDR1 is MNHEY, CDR2 SVGAGI. V was shortened by 6 bases and J by 6 bases, with 12 bases between the two germline ends. The CDR3 is 12 residues long. This clone was seen a handful of times. Its target is unknown. Study-level findings and limits: Some highly shared sequence variants likely arose as a pipeline artifact. Presence/absence results assume similar sequencing depth per donor, which may not hold.

The PCR had 60 Vbeta and 13 Jbeta primers. Some clones are missing from TCRdb's copy, which holds only in-frame ones; the method was immunoSEQ multiplex PCR. The profile shows 100,000 to 130,000 clones, around 73% of them singletons. The TCR comes from a man younger than 40 in good health and CMV-seronegative. The sample consisted of PBMCs. The V call is TRBV6-5, the J call TRBJ2-7; possible D gene TRBD1, 6 bases. CDR3 region: CASSLTGREQYF. The CDR3 DNA is TGTGCCAGCAGCTTGACAGGTCGCGAGCAGTACTTC.